These 27 T cell receptor beta chains came from one sample sequenced in a study of type 1 and type 2 diabetes patients. Genomic DNA was the PCR template. A primer set of 30 forward and 13 reverse primers amplified the CDR3. TCRdb re-analysed the multiplex PCR reads in MiXCR, keeping a single row per CDR3 protein. The table includes about 290,000 distinct CDR3 sequences, more than 45% detected once. Source material: peripheral blood mononuclear cells (PBMCs). The receptors shown here come from a man younger than 30 with type 2 diabetes.

Concerning this clonotype itself: The CDR3 carries no conserved terminal phenylalanine or tryptophan, so it likely arises from a read error. Written as DNA, the CDR3 is TGTGCCAGCAGATCAAACGGACTAGCGGGAGTCGGATACGAGCAGTACCTC. This translates into CASRSNGLAGVGYEQYL. This chain connects TRBV6-1 to TRBJ2-7; 13 nucleotides line up with TRBD2. The CDR3 contains 17 residues. The J segment lost 4 bases and the V segment lost 6 bases, leaving 12 bases of the junction unmatched. CDR1 and CDR2 (germline): MNHNS, SASEGT.

The chain uses TRBV2 and TRBJ1-4; D remains ambiguous. The CDR3 has 12 residues. Trimming took 2 bases from V and 4 from J, leaving 2 bases between them. CDR1 and CDR2 (germline): SNHLY, FYNNEI. The CDR3 DNA sequence: TGTGCCAGCAGTGAACTTAATGAAAAACTGTTTTTT. Translating it yields CASSELNEKLFF.

This clonotype was detected only a few times. The chain combines TRBV19 with TRBJ2-6, with D possibly matching TRBD1 (6 bases). The CDR3 is made up of 14 amino acids. Germline V gene lookup returns CDR1 LNHDA and CDR2 SQIVND (reference sequence). Trimming cost V 6 bases and J 0 bases, with 6 bases left between them. In nucleotides, the CDR3 is TGTGCCAGTAGGGGACACTCTGGGGCCAACGTCCTGACTTTC. Protein sequence: CASRGHSGANVLTF.

The CDR3 reads CAISESTGTVNTEAFF. CDR3 coding DNA: TGTGCCATCAGTGAGTCGACAGGGACTGTGAACACTGAAGCTTTCTTT. The V and J genes are TRBV10-3 and TRBJ1-1, with 7 bases identical to TRBD1. The germline V gene encodes CDR1 ENHRY and CDR2 SYGVKD. The CDR3 runs to 16 residues. Trimming took 0 bases from V and 0 from J; bases not matched to a gene: 4.

To note about this clonotype: At one end, the junction sequence differs from germline, possibly due to a read error. The rearrangement uses TRBV10-1 and TRBJ2-3; TRBD2 agrees at 8 bases. CDR1 is WNHNN, CDR2 SYGVQD, per germline (reference sequence). The CDR3 totals 18 residues. The CDR3 bases are TGCGCCATCAGTGAAGGTTTAGCGGGAAGTTTAGGCACAGATACGCAGTATTTT. Translating gives CAISEGLAGSLGTDTQYF.

The chain links TRBV4-3 to TRBJ2-7; 12 nucleotides line up with TRBD1. Germline loops: CDR1 LGHNA, CDR2 YSLEER. This CDR3 has 16 amino acids. The V and J ends lost 0 bases and 5 bases, in that order; junction bases with no gene match: 5. The CDR3 DNA follows: TGCGCCAGCAGCCAAGATGGGACAGGGGGCATCAACGAGCAGTACTTC. The encoded protein is CASSQDGTGGINEQYF.

This chain joins TRBV11-2 and TRBJ1-1; D unclear. Trimming cost V 2 bases and J 4 bases, with 14 bases left between them. Per the germline V gene, CDR1 is SGHAT and CDR2 is FQNNGV. The CDR3 sequence is 15 residues long. In nucleotides, the CDR3 is TGTGCCAGCAGCTTACTGGTGAAGTCGGGCACTGAAGCTTTCTTT. It is translated as CASSLLVKSGTEAFF.

The chain has TRBV5-1 and TRBJ2-6, with 7 nucleotides matching TRBD2. The ends lost 0 bases at V and 3 bases at J; junction bases unmatched: 3. Germline assignment: CDR1 SGHRS and CDR2 YFSETQ. The CDR3 extends over 16 amino acids. The CDR3 DNA reads as TGCGCCAGCAGCTTGGTGGCGGGAGTTGGGGCCAACGTCCTGACTTTC. This sequence encodes CASSLVAGVGANVLTF.

This clonotype was observed once. This sequence joins TRBV6-5 and TRBJ2-5; perhaps TRBD2 as D (6 bases). This CDR3 contains 15 residues. Germline CDR1 and CDR2: MNHEY and SVGAGI. Trimming took off 0 bases at V and 4 bases at J, with 12 bases between the two ends. This CDR3 reads CASSYSGGDGETQYF. Here the CDR3 DNA reads TGTGCCAGCAGTTACTCAGGAGGGGACGGAGAGACCCAGTACTTC.

The V call is TRBV10-3, the J call TRBJ1-2; possibly TRBD1 for D (6 bases). This CDR3 contains 13 residues. Trimming took off 4 bases at V and 8 bases at J, with 14 bases between the two ends. Germline CDR1 reads ENHRY; CDR2 reads SYGVKD. The CDR3 region has the DNA TGTGCCATCAGTGGGACAGCTCCTTTAGGCTACACCTTC. Its protein is CAISGTAPLGYTF.

This clonotype turned up a few times. The gene calls are TRBV6-1 and TRBJ1-5; 10 bases map to TRBD1. From germline, CDR1 is MNHNS and CDR2 SASEGT. This CDR3 has 15 amino acids. Trimming removed 7 bases from V and 7 bases from J; junction bases left unmatched: 10. The CDR3 spells CASNTGTGEGQPQHF. As DNA, the CDR3 is TGTGCCAGCAATACCGGGACAGGGGAGGGACAGCCCCAGCATTTT.

Ten or more counts support this clonotype. The chain has TRBV2 and TRBJ2-5; possible D gene TRBD1, 5 bases. This CDR3 is built from 15 residues. CDR1 and CDR2 (germline): SNHLY, FYNNEI. V lost 6 bases and J lost 1, with 15 bases in between. The CDR3 DNA reads as TGTGCCAGCAGCGTCCGCAGGGAAGGCCAAGAGACCCAGTACTTC. Translation: CASSVRREGQETQYF.

This clonotype occurred a few times. The chain has TRBV24-1 and TRBJ2-2; 8 bases line up with TRBD1. Germline lookup yields CDR1 KGHDR and CDR2 SFDVKD. The junction had 2 bases not matched to a gene; V was cut back by 10 bases and J by 2 bases. This CDR3 is built from 13 residues. CDR3 region: CATQGGNTGELFF. In DNA, the CDR3 is TGTGCCACACAGGGGGGAAACACCGGGGAGCTGTTTTTT.

V and J are TRBV7-2 and TRBJ2-7; 7 nucleotides match TRBD1. CDR1 and CDR2 (germline): SGHTA, FQGNSA. The CDR3 has 12 amino acids. V lost 4 bases, J lost 7 bases, and 4 bases stayed unmatched. CDR3 DNA sequence: TGTGCCAGCAGCTGGACAGGAAGGGAGCAGTACTTC. As protein: CASSWTGREQYF.

CDR3: CASSLFGGEQFF. CDR3 DNA: TGTGCCAGCAGTTTATTTGGGGGAGAGCAGTTCTTC. The V and J genes are TRBV12-3 or TRBV12-4 and TRBJ2-5; the D gene could be TRBD1 or TRBD2 (5 bases each). The assigned J gene may be wrong: the sequence end matches TRBJ2-1 better. The CDR3 loop spans 12 amino acids.

The J gene is TRBJ1-1, the V gene TRBV6-5, with a possible D match to TRBD1 (5 bases). Germline assignment: CDR1 MNHEY and CDR2 SVGAGI. V lost 2 bases, J lost 5 bases, and 6 bases lay in between. The CDR3 extends over 12 amino acids. This CDR3 is CASSYGGTEAFF. The CDR3 DNA is TGTGCCAGCAGTTACGGGGGGACTGAAGCTTTCTTT.

The chain is built from TRBV7-2 and TRBJ1-1, with D tentatively TRBD1 (5 bases). V lost 6 bases and J 3 bases, leaving 11 bases between the germline ends. From germline, CDR1 is SGHTA and CDR2 FQGNSA. The CDR3 contains 13 residues. In DNA form, the CDR3 reads TGTGCCAGCAGTCGGAAGGGGTACACTGAAGCTTTCTTT. This translates into CASSRKGYTEAFF.

The rearrangement joins TRBV12-3 or TRBV12-4 to TRBJ1-1, with D possibly being TRBD1 (6 bases). This CDR3 is 12 amino acids long. V was trimmed by 6 bases and J by 9 bases, leaving 14 bases between them. The CDR3 loop is CASSRTEGKAFF. CDR3 DNA sequence: TGTGCCAGCAGCAGGACAGAGGGTAAAGCTTTCTTT.

The chain is built from TRBV4-3 and TRBJ1-1; no clear D. The V end lost 1 base, the J end lost 1 base, and 10 bases lay between the germline ends. The CDR3 is 15 amino acids. The germline CDR1 and CDR2 sequences are LGHNA and YSLEER. The CDR3 spells CASSQGAMGNTEAFF. As DNA, the CDR3 is TGCGCCAGCAGCCAAGGAGCGATGGGGAACACTGAAGCTTTCTTT.

This clonotype was observed many times. This chain joins TRBV15 and TRBJ1-1; 8 positions match TRBD1. V gave up 3 bases and J gave up 4 bases; unmatched junction bases: 4. Germline V gives CDR1 LNHNV, CDR2 YYDKDF (reference sequence). CDR3 size: 14 residues. As DNA, the CDR3 is TGTGCCACCAGCAGGACAGGGGAGGGCACTGAAGCTTTCTTT. It specifies CATSRTGEGTEAFF.

V gene TRBV20-1 combines with J gene TRBJ2-5, with D maybe TRBD2 (7 bases). CDR3 length equals 14 residues. Germline CDR1 DFQATT, CDR2 SNEGSKA (reference sequence). CDR3 residues: CRAVRGGGGETQYF. In nucleotides, the CDR3 is TGCAGAGCTGTAAGGGGGGGGGGAGGAGAGACCCAGTACTTC.

The rearrangement joins TRBV27 to TRBJ1-4; D unclear. Trimming shortened V by 7 bases and J by 0 bases, and 12 bases separated the two germline ends. This CDR3 spans 15 amino acids. Germline-derived CDR1 and CDR2 are MNHEY and SMNVEV (reference sequence). The DNA for the CDR3 is TGTGCCAGCAATGAGAGGAGAGCAACTAATGAAAAACTGTTTTTT. This codes for CASNERRATNEKLFF.

CDR3 region: CSVNTQGKETQYF. The DNA of the CDR3 is TGCAGCGTAAATACCCAGGGTAAAGAGACCCAGTACTTC. The chain employs TRBV29-1 and TRBJ2-7; perhaps TRBD1 as D (5 bases). The J call may be mistaken, given a closer DNA end match to TRBJ2-5. This CDR3 has 13 amino acids. Germline values: CDR1 SQVTM, CDR2 ANQGSEA.

This clonotype was found a few times. The chain couples TRBV19 to TRBJ2-7, with 9 bases matching TRBD1. CDR1 is LNHDA and CDR2 is SQIVND in the germline V gene (reference sequence). The CDR3 consists of 14 residues. After removal of 3 bases from V and 3 bases from J, the junction contained 3 bases not matched to a gene. In DNA form, the CDR3 reads TGTGCCAGTAGTATTGGGACAGGGTTCTACGAGCAGTACTTC. Translated: CASSIGTGFYEQYF.

This clonotype was detected a few times. This sequence joins TRBV30 and TRBJ2-7, with D hard to call. CDR3 size: 14 residues. CDR1 is GTSNPN, CDR2 SVGIG, per germline (reference sequence). Trimming removed 2 bases from V and 1 base from J, with 12 bases in between. CDR3 nucleotide sequence: TGTGCCTGGAGTCCCTTAGACGGGTCCTACGAGCAGTACTTC. Encoded protein: CAWSPLDGSYEQYF.

This clonotype was counted at least ten times. J is TRBJ1-4 and V is TRBV15, with 7 nucleotides matching TRBD1. Germline V gene data show CDR1 as LNHNV and CDR2 as YYDKDF (reference sequence). CDR3 length equals 17 residues. The V gene end was trimmed by 5 bases and the J gene end by 4 bases; junction bases not matched to a gene: 13. The CDR3 spells CATSLGLWGQLNEKLFF. In DNA, the CDR3 is TGTGCCACCAGCCTTGGTCTCTGGGGACAGCTTAATGAAAAACTGTTTTTT.

The chain joins TRBV7-8 to TRBJ2-7, with D maybe TRBD1 (5 bases). The V end lost 5 bases, the J end lost 1 base, and 12 bases lay between the germline ends. CDR1 and CDR2 from the germline V gene are SGHVS and FQNEAQ. The CDR3 consists of 14 residues. CDR3 in DNA: TGTGCCAGCAGCCCACGACAGCATTCCTACGAGCAGTACTTC. Amino acids: CASSPRQHSYEQYF.